The T cell receptor beta chain described here comes from a study of cytomegalovirus exposure and HLA in healthy donors. Study observations and caveats: In a later analysis, DRB1 alleles had the most associated TCRs; HLA-C alleles the fewest. Previous analysis showed most TCR beta V segments were productive about 90% or about 30% of the time. Links to common viral pathogens appeared, in a later analysis, for several of the most significant clusters.

CDR1 is SGDLS, CDR2 YYNGEE, per germline. CDR3 length: 16 amino acids. V was shortened by 1 base and J by 4 bases, with 14 bases between the two germline ends. As to this clone: What it binds is not known.

This PCR relied on a set of 60 Vbeta primers and 13 Jbeta primers. TCRdb keeps only in-frame clones here, not all; method: immunoSEQ multiplex PCR. The repertoire has around 190,000 clones, roughly 75% of them found once; the top ten carry approximately 4.8%. What was sequenced was PBMCs. The rearrangement uses TRBV9 and TRBJ2-2; D is possibly TRBD2 (7 bases). This receptor was taken from a man younger than 40 in good health and CMV-seropositive. DNA for the CDR3: TGTGCCAGCAGCGTATGGGGGGGCGCCGGCACCGGGGAGCTGTTTTTT. This codes for CASSVWGGAGTGELFF.